This passage covers 2 T cell receptor beta chains from one sample sequenced in a study of T cell changes during pregnancy in multiple sclerosis. TCRdb's table, derived via immunoSEQ multiplex PCR, lists solely in-frame clones and lacks some. The sample shows 40,000 or so clones, around 92% of them seen only once. The specimen was CD8+ T cells from peripheral blood mononuclear cells, collected before pregnancy. The receptor set was obtained from a female donor with multiple sclerosis, enrolled in a pregnancy study.

The chain combines TRBV19 with TRBJ1-2; D uncertain. The V end was cut by 8 bases, the J end by 4 bases, with 17 bases between. The CDR3 loop spans 14 amino acids. Germline V lookup: CDR1 LNHDA, CDR2 SQIVND (reference sequence). CDR3 in amino acids: CASRRKDQRYGYTF. The CDR3 DNA is TGTGCCAGTCGGAGGAAGGACCAACGCTATGGCTACACCTTC. The complete variable domain, with remaining parts taken from reference TRBV19 and TRBJ1-2, reads DGGITQSPKYLFRKEGQNVTLSCEQNLNHDAMYWYRQDPGQGLRLIYYSQIVNDFQKGDIAEGYSVSREKKESFPLTVTSAQKNPTAFYLCASRRKDQRYGYTFGSGTRLTVV.

This clone is deemed medium-sized. The chain combines TRBV28 with TRBJ2-3; 9 nucleotides agree with TRBD2. V dropped 2 bases and J dropped 2; count of bases not matched to a gene: 2. The CDR3 is 15 residues long. The germline CDR1 and CDR2 sequences are MDHEN and SYDVKM. The CDR3 here is CASSLAGGHTDTQYF. CDR3 DNA sequence: TGTGCCAGCAGTTTAGCGGGAGGGCACACAGATACGCAGTATTTT.